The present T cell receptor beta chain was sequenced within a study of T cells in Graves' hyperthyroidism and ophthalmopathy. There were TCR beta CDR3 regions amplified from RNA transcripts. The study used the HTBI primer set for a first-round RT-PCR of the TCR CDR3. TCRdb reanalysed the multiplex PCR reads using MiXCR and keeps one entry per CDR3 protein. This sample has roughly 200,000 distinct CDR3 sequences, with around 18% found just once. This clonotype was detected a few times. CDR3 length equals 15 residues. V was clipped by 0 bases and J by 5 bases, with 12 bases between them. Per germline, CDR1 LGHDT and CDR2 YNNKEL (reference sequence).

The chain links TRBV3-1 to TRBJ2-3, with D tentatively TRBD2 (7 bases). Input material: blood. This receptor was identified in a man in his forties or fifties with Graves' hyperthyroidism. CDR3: CASSQDGGAGDTQYF. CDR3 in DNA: TGTGCCAGCAGCCAAGATGGGGGGGCCGGAGATACGCAGTATTTT.